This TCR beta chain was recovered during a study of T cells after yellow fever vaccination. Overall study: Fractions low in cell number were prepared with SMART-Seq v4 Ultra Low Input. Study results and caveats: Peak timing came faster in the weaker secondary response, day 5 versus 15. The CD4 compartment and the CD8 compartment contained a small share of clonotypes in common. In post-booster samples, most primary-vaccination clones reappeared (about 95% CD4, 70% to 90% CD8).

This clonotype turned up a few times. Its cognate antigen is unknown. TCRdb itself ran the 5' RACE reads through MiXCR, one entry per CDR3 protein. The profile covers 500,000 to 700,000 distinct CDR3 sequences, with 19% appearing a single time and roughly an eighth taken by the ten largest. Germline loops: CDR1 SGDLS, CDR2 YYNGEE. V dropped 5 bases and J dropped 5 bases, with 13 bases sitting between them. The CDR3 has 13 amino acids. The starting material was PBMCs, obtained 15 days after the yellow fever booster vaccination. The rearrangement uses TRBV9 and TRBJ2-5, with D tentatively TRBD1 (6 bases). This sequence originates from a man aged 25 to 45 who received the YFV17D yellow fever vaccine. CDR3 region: CASSKGEAETQYF. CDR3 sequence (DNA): TGTGCCAGCAGTAAGGGGGAAGCGGAGACCCAGTACTTC. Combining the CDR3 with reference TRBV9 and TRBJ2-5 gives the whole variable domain DSGVTQTPKHLITATGQRVTLRCSPRSGDLSVYWYQQSLDQGLQFLIQYYNGEERAKGNILERFSAQQFPDLHSELNLSSLELGDSALYFCASSKGEAETQYFGPGTRLLVL.